This T cell receptor beta chain was recovered during a study of cytomegalovirus exposure and HLA in healthy donors (dated by TCRdb to about 2017). At the level of the whole study: An earlier analysis of roughly 630 of the donors reported roughly 300 Gb of sequence data and more than 90 million unique TCR beta sequences from 190 million or so T cells. All discovery cohort repertoires had been generated using a single sequencing platform. Roughly 300 gigabases of sequencing data and roughly 80 million unique TCR sequences made up an early release that covered about 640 HLA-typed donors. The number of typed donors differed by locus: about 620-630 for A, B, C, DRB1 and DQB1; approximately 520 for DQA1; 606 for DPA1; and about 470 for DPB1. High-throughput TCR immunosequencing, statistical association of individual TCRs with disease status, and machine learning were combined to predict cytomegalovirus infection status. Of the 398 genotyped donors, approximately 83% fell in the genetic ancestry cluster associated with self-reported Caucasian donors. Rather than using new phenotypic data, the later analysis identified candidate immune exposures from TCR beta sequences and from how often those sequences occurred across donors. The aim of the study was to test whether cataloging public T cell receptors could identify signatures of past pathogen exposure. Both class I and class II loci were covered by HLA typing, at four-digit resolution. Roughly 5 DR-DQ haplotypes were handled as single units for association and clustering, since linkage in the cohort was strong. The study used immunosequencing to profile the T cell repertoires of approximately 690 subjects and linked those repertoires to cytomegalovirus serostatus. A later genetic analysis used genome-wide SNP genotypes for about 55% of the 666 donors, treating that subset as a discovery cohort. Besides the first cohort of under 700 subjects, a separate validation cohort made up of roughly 120 different subjects was used. Donor age, sex, ethnicity and CMV serostatus were compiled alongside the repertoire data. An earlier analysis of fewer than 700 of the donors applied high-throughput TCR beta sequencing to assess whether each TCR beta V gene segment acted as functional or pseudogenic. In a later analysis, previously published TCR beta repertoires from fewer than 750 donors were re-analyzed and high-resolution HLA genotyping was added so that TCR occurrence patterns could be studied. Across roughly 420 genotyped donors of the cohort, an average of about 240,000 unique TCR beta nucleotide sequences per donor were sequenced, and 15% to 20% of those sequences were non-productive.

On the study overall, not on this receptor specifically: A group of highly shared sequence variants was considered likely to be a technical artifact of the sequencing pipeline. The 87-base-pair reads could not distinguish some IMGT-functional V segments, including TRBV6-2 and TRBV6-3, so those segments were excluded. A later genetic analysis reported fewer N-insertions in productive TCRs among donors in an Asian-associated ancestry cluster than the approximately 700-donor mean. Linkage disequilibrium might explain the correlated functional status among segregating V segments, but an unknown experimental factor could not be ruled out. In vitro tests confirmed that a few of the cytomegalovirus-associated TCR beta chains recognize cytomegalovirus antigens. At a false discovery rate of 0.05, a later analysis linked 16,000 or so TCR beta sequences to specific HLA alleles. The presence/absence analyses assumed that sequencing depth was roughly uniform across donors, and that assumption may not be true. Because counts were too low, more than 15 rarely observed V segments, including chromosome 9 orphons, were left out of the earlier analysis of 500 to 650 of the donors. Because HLA typing was unavailable for some donors at each locus, only the typed subset was used in association tests. A further reported finding was that TCR beta sequences accurately predicted the HLA-A and HLA-B alleles for most subjects in the first cohort. In a later analysis, several top co-occurrence clusters were reported to appear linked to parvovirus B19, influenza, CMV and Epstein-Barr virus. In an earlier analysis of several hundred of the donors, most TCR beta V segments were observed in productive rearrangements about 87% or about 30% of the time, broadly matching IMGT annotations. In this cohort, only TCR beta chains were sequenced, and detectable features were limited by the absence of alpha or paired-chain data. A later analysis found that TCR association rates varied across HLA loci, with DRB1 alleles showing the most associated TCRs and HLA-C alleles the fewest. A later analysis found that most CMV-associated TCR beta chains appeared HLA-restricted, with HLA associations seemingly driven largely by CMV exposure. The study listed approximately 150 TCR beta chains as associated with cytomegalovirus. Across donors, most TCR sequences were observed very rarely, whereas some public TCRs were present in many individuals. A later analysis found that HLA-associated TCR beta chains were more clonally expanded and had lower generation probabilities than equally common non-associated chains. The classifier was reported to diagnose cytomegalovirus status with high specificity and sensitivity in both the original and validation cohorts. A later genetic analysis associated a missense DCLRE1C variant with V-gene and J-gene trimming of TCR beta chains, and an independent cohort replicated the association. Immune exposure information for the cohort was limited to CMV serostatus. It was suggested by the authors that the approach could potentially be generalized to other disease states and immunological phenotypes. Assigning TCR associations to individual alleles was difficult when HLA alleles, especially DR and DQ, strongly co-occurred.

Of note for this clone: What antigen it recognizes has not been identified. No much larger clone exists at a distance of one base, and base qualities are not known.

To prepare the library, the immunoSEQ multiplex PCR assay was applied. For the multiplex PCR, a mixture combining 60 forward primers for TCR Vbeta segments and 13 reverse primers for TCR Jbeta segments was used. Amplification of the CDR3 region of rearranged TCR beta genes was performed with a multiplex PCR assay on genomic DNA. Amplified TCR beta libraries were sequenced as 87-base-pair reads on the Illumina HiSeq System. In the authors' own workflow: Across the roughly 670 repertoires, a later analysis counted roughly 77 million unique TCR beta chains, around 10 million of which were shared by at least two donors. To remove PCR and sequencing errors, raw reads were error-corrected and collapsed into unique sequences using a nearest-neighbor algorithm that merged closely related sequences. Alignment of CDR3 sequences to IMGT reference sequences was used to assign V, D and J gene segments. For a sequence to be retained, at least a six-nucleotide match to both a V gene segment and a J gene segment was required. Rearrangements were called productive when the CDR3 lacked stop codons and stayed in frame with V and J; all others were non-productive. Following IMGT convention, CDR3 was defined as the stretch from the second conserved V-encoded cysteine to the conserved J-encoded phenylalanine. Sequences without an unambiguous match to a single V gene segment were excluded from the earlier analysis of about 640 of the donors. An earlier analysis of 587 of the donors classified V segments as functional when productive rearrangements were above 56.7% and as segregating when the standard deviation between donors was above 5%. To diagnose cytomegalovirus status from the catalog of TCR beta chain sequences, a statistical classification framework was built. V and J gene assignment, in a later analysis, came from comparing TCR nucleotide sequences with IMGT/GENE-DB human TR gene sequences. In a later analysis, CDR3 sequences and most-parsimonious VDJ recombination scenarios were assigned using the TCRdist pipeline. In a later analysis, each TCR beta chain was defined by its CDR3 amino acid sequence together with its V-gene family, and reads lacking a unique V-gene family were excluded. To address suspected cross-contamination and a sequencing artifact, a later analysis removed a few hundred highly shared, low-generation-probability nucleotide sequences. A later analysis calculated a clonal expansion index for each public chain from normalized within-repertoire ranks of inferred template counts. Generation probabilities in a later analysis came from a VDJ recombination model fitted to out-of-frame rearrangements, and those results were checked against IGoR. Hypergeometric tests were used in a later analysis to score TCR-TCR, TCR-HLA and TCR-CMV co-occurrence, with a repertoire-size bias correction applied to the TCR pairs. In a later analysis, false discovery rates were estimated by permuting HLA or CMV assignments 20 times. In a later analysis, co-occurring TCRs were grouped using DBSCAN, with TCRdist sequence similarity added in when clustering inside HLA-allele-positive subsets. Co-occurrence clustering excluded repertoires with fewer than 30,000 or more than 120,000 public chains, plus five with anomalous nucleotide sharing. This is the immuneACCESS table as TCRdb keeps it, with only in-frame sequences that have V and J called. A part of the clones is gone; compared with another copy, unresolved V genes explain less than half, and the rest is unexplained. That table gives V, J and clone size, and the DNA gave D and trimming. Recorded for this sample are roughly 100,000 clones; around 80% of them occurred a single time. Around a tenth of the sample rests with the top ten.

Trimming leaves V shorter by 7 bases and J shorter by 5 bases, with the junction holding 10 bases beyond the gene matches. For CDR1 and CDR2, the germline V gene (reference sequence) lists LNHDA and SQIVND. From its cysteine to its phenylalanine, the CDR3 spans 14 amino acids. Only the CDR3 portion is preserved as DNA: 42 bases, with reading frame beginning at the first base. The cohort consisted of more than 650 healthy bone marrow donors. Cohort members were all nominally healthy when sampled, although unrecorded immune exposures were likely present. The donor was CMV seropositive and was included in the group of 250 to 350 seropositive cohort members. A peripheral blood sample was provided by each donor, and peripheral blood mononuclear cells were used for TCR beta sequencing. Genomic DNA extraction from the blood cell samples was performed with the Qiagen DNeasy Blood Extraction Kit.

Source material: PBMCs. This receptor was taken from a woman aged 18-29 years in good health and CMV-seropositive. The chain links TRBV19 with TRBJ1-1, with 7 bases matching TRBD1. The nucleotide sequence reads TGTGCCAGTACACGAGGGGGCGCTGGGACTGAAGCTTTCTTT. Its product reads: CASTRGGAGTEAFF. Beyond the CDR3, the reference TRBV19 and TRBJ1-1 genes provide the residues; the full variable domain reads: DGGITQSPKYLFRKEGQNVTLSCEQNLNHDAMYWYRQDPGQGLRLIYYSQIVNDFQKGDIAEGYSVSREKKESFPLTVTSAQKNPTAFYLCASTRGGAGTEAFFGQGTRLTVV.